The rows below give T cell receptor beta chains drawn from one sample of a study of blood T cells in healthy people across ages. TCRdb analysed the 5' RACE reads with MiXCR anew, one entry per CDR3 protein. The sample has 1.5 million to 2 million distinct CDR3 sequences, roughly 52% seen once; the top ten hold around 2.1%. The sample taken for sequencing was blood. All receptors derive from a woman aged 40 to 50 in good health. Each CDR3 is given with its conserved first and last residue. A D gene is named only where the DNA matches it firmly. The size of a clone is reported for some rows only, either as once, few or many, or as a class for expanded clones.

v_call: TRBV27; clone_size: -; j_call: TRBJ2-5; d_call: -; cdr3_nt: TGTGCCACCCACCCTGAGAACCAAGAGACCCAGTACTTC; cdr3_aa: CATHPENQETQYF
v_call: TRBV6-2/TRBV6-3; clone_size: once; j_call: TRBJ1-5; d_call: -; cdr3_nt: TGTGCCAGCAGTTACGACGGGACGGTCTTAAATCAGCCCCAGCATTTT; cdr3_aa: CASSYDGTVLNQPQHF
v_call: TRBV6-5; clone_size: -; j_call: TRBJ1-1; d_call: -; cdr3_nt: TGTGCCAGCAGTTACTCGACGTTTGGTGCCCCCGATGGAGCTTTCTTT; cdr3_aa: CASSYSTFGAPDGAFF
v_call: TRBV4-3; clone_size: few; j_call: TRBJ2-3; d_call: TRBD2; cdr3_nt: TGCGCCAGCAGCCACCTATTTCCGGGACTAGCGGGGGGGCAACTCACAGATACGCAGTATTTT; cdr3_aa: CASSHLFPGLAGGQLTDTQYF
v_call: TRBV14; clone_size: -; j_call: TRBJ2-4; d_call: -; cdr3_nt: TGTGCCAGCAGCCAAGCCGGGACTCCAAAGGTGCAGTACTTC; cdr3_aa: CASSQAGTPKVQYF
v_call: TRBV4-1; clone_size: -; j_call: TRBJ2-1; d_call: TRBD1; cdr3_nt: TGCGCCAGCAGCCAACAGGGACAGGGCGGGATTGATGAGCAGTTCTTC; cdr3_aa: CASSQQGQGGIDEQFF
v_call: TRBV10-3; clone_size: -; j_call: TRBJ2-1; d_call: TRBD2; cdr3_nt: TGTGCCATCGGTGAGCCCGATAGCGGGGGAGGCTCCTACAATGAGCAGTTCTTC; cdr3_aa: CAIGEPDSGGGSYNEQFF
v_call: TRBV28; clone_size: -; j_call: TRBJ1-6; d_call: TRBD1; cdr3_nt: TGTGCCAGCAGCCTTAGAGCCCCACAGGGGCCACCCCTCCACTTT; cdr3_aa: CASSLRAPQGPPLHF
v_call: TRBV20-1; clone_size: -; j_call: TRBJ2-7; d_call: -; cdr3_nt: TGCAGTGCTAGAGATTTTTCGGGGGCCTACGAGCAGTACTTC; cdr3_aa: CSARDFSGAYEQYF
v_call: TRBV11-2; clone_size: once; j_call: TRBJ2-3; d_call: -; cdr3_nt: TGTGCCAGCAGCTTAGACTGGCCAGGGGCAGGCACAGATACGCAGTATTTT; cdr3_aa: CASSLDWPGAGTDTQYF
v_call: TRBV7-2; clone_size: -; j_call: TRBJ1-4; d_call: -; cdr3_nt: TGTGCCAGCAGCTTTACCGGGACCTATAATGAAAAACTGTTTTTT; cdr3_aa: CASSFTGTYNEKLFF
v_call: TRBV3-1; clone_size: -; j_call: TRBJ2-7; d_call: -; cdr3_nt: TGTGCCAGCAGCCAAGGGTCCGCGATCGAGCAGTACTTC; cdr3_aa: CASSQGSAIEQYF
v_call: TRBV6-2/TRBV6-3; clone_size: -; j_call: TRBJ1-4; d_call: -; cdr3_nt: TGTGCCAGCAGCTACAACCGGGAAACTAATGAAAAACTGTTTTTT; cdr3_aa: CASSYNRETNEKLFF
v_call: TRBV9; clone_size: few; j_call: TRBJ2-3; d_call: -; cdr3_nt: TGTGCCAGCAGCGTATACGGGGGCGCGGATACGCAGTATTTT; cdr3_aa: CASSVYGGADTQYF
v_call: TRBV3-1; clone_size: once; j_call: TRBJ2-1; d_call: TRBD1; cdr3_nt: TGTGCCAGCAGCCCTACCCGCGGACAGGGCTACAATGAGCAGTTCTTC; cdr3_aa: CASSPTRGQGYNEQFF
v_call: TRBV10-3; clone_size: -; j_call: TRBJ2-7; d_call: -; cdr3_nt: TGTGCCATCAGTGAGTCAGCGCAGAAAAGCTCCTACGAGCAGTACTTC; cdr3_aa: CAISESAQKSSYEQYF
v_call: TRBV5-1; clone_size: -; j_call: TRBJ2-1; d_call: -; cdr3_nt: TGCGCCAGCAGCTTCGAACAGGGATGGGAGCAGTTCTTC; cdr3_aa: CASSFEQGWEQFF
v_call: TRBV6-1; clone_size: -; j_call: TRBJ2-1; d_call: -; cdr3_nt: TGTGCCAGCAGTAAGACAGGCCACCCATCCCTGTACAATGGGCAGTTCTTC; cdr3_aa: CASSKTGHPSLYNGQFF
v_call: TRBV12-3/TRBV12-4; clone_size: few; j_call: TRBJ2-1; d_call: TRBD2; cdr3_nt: TGTGCCAGCAGCCAGACACTAGCGGGGGTTAACAATGAGCAGTTCTTC; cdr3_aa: CASSQTLAGVNNEQFF
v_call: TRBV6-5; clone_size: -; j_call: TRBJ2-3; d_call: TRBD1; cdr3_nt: TGTGCCAGCAGTATAGCAGGGGGCTCGAGGACAGATACGCAGTATTTT; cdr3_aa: CASSIAGGSRTDTQYF
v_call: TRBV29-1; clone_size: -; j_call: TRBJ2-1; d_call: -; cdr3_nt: TGCAGCGTTGTAACACTAAATAATGAGCAGTTCTTC; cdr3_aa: CSVVTLNNEQFF
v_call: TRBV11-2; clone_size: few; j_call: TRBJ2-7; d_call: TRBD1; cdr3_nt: TGTGCCAGCAGCTTAGTGGGGACAGCGATCTACGAGCAGTACTTC; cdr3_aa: CASSLVGTAIYEQYF
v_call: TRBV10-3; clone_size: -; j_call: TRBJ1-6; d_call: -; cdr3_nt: TGTGCCATCAGTGGGCGTGGCTATAATTCACCCCTCCACTTT; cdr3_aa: CAISGRGYNSPLHF
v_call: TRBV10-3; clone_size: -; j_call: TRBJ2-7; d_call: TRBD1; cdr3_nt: TGTGCCATCAGTGGACCCGGGACAGGGGGATACGAGCAGTACTTC; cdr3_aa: CAISGPGTGGYEQYF
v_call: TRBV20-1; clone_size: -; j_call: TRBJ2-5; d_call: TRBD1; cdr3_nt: TGCAGTGCAACGGTCGACAGGGAGGAGACCCAGTACTTC; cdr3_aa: CSATVDREETQYF
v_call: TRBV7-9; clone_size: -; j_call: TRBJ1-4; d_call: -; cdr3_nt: TGTGCCAGCAGCTTAGCGTCAATCGGGGCCCTTAATGAAAAACTGTTTTTT; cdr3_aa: CASSLASIGALNEKLFF
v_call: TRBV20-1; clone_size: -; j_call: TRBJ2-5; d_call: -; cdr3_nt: TGCAGTGCTAGAATAGCAGGTGGCGAGACCCAGTACTTC; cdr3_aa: CSARIAGGETQYF
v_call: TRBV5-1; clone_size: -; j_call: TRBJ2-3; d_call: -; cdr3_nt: TGCGCCGGCAGCCCCCGTTGGACCACAGATACGCAGTATTTT; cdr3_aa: CAGSPRWTTDTQYF
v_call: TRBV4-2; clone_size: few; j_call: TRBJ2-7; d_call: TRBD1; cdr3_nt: TGTGCCAGCAGCCAGGCCGGGACAGGGACCGCCTACGAGCAGTACTTC; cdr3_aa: CASSQAGTGTAYEQYF
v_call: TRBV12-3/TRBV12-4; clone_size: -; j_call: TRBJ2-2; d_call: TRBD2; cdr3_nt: TGTGCCAGCAGTCCCCAGGGATTCTTTGGCGGGGGGATACCGGGGCAGCTGTTTTTT; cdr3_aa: CASSPQGFFGGGIPGQLFF
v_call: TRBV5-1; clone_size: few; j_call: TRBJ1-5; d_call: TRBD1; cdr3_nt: TGCGCCAGCAGCCCTACAGGGACAGGCGGCAATCAGCCCCAGCATTTT; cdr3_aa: CASSPTGTGGNQPQHF
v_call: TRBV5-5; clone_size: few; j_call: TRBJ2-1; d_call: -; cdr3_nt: TGTGCCAGCAGCTTACAAACTAGCAACGATGAGCAGTTCTTC; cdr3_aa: CASSLQTSNDEQFF
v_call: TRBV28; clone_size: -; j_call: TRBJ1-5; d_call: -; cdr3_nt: TGTGCCAGCAGTTTTTGGCAGGGGAATCAGCCCCAGCATTTT; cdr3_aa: CASSFWQGNQPQHF
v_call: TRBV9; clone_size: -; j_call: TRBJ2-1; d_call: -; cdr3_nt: TGTGCCAGCAGCGTAGAAAGGGAGGTCAATGAGCAGTTCTTC; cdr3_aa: CASSVEREVNEQFF
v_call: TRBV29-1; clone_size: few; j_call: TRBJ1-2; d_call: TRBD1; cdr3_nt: TGCAGCCCGACAGGGGTGGAGAGTGGCTACACCTTC; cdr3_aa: CSPTGVESGYTF
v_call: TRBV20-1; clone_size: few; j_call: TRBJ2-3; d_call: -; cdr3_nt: TGCAGTGCTAGAGCTGCGGCTACGCAGTATTTT; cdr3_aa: CSARAAATQYF
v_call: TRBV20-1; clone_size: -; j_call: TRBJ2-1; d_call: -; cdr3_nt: TGCAGTGCTAGACCCGGACAAGGTAGTGGGAGAGAGCAGTTCTTC; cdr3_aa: CSARPGQGSGREQFF
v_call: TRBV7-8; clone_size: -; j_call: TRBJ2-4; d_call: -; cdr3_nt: TGTGCCAGCAGCTTATTTTTCAGGGGTCGCGCAGGGGACAAAAACATTCAGTACTTC; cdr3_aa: CASSLFFRGRAGDKNIQYF
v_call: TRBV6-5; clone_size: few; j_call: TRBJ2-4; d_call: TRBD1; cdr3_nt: TGTGCCAGCAGTGCCGACAGGGGGCCCAAAAACATTCAGTACTTC; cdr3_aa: CASSADRGPKNIQYF
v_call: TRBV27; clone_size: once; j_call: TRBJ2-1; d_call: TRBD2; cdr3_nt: TGTGCCAGCAGCCTTTATGGGACTAGCAACAATGAGCAGTTCTTC; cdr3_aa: CASSLYGTSNNEQFF
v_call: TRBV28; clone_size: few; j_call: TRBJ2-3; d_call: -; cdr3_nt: TGTGCCAGCAGCCGGCCTACAGGGACGGGGTCAGATACGCAGTATTTT; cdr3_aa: CASSRPTGTGSDTQYF
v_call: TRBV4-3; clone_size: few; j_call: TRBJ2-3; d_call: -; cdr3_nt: TGCGCCAGCAGCCCACTTCCCAGCGAGGCGGATACGCAGTATTTT; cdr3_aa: CASSPLPSEADTQYF
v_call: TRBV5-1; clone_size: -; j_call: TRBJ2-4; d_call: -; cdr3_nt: TGCGCCAGCAGCCCCTCACGGGCCAAAAACATTCAGTACTTC; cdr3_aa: CASSPSRAKNIQYF
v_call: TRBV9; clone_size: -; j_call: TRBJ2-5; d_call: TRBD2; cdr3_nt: TGTGCCAGCAGCGTAGCGGGGGGGCCGCAGACCCAGTACTTC; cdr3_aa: CASSVAGGPQTQYF
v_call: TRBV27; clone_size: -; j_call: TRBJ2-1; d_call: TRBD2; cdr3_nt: TGTGCCAGCCGGGGGACTAGCGGGCCACGCAATGAGCAGTTCTTC; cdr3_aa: CASRGTSGPRNEQFF
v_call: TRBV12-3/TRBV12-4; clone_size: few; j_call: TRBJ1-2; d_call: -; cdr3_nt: TGTGCCAGCAGTTTCCCCCTAGGGGTTAACTATGGCTACACCTTC; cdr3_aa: CASSFPLGVNYGYTF
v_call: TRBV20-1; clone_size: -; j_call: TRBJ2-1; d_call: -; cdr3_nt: TGCAGTGCTAGACCGAGTACCGCGACGACCTACAATGAGCAGTTCTTC; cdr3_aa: CSARPSTATTYNEQFF
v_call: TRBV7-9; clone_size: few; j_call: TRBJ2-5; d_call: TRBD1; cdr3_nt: TGTGCCAGCAGTTTTAAAGGGGACAGGGTGGAGACCCAGTACTTC; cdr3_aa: CASSFKGDRVETQYF
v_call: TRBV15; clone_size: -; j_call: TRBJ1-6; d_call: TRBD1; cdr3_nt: TGTGCCACCAGCAGAGGACAGGGCAATTCACCCCTCCACTTT; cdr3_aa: CATSRGQGNSPLHF
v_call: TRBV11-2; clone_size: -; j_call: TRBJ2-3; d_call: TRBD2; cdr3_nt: TGTGCCAGCAGCCCGGGGCCAGGACTAGCGAAGGCTACGAGCACAGATACGCAGTATTTT; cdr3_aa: CASSPGPGLAKATSTDTQYF
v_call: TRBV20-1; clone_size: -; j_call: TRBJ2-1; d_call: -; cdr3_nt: TGCAGTGCTTTATTTCAGGGCAATGAGCAGTTCTTC; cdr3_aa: CSALFQGNEQFF
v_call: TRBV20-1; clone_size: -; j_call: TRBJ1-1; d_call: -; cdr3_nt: TGCAGTGCTAGTGAAGTGACGAGGAGTCTTACTGAAGCTTTCTTT; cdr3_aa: CSASEVTRSLTEAFF
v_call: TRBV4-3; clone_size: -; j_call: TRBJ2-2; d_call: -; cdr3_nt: TGCGCCAGCAGCCGGAGCGGGTCCACCGGGGAGCTGTTTTTT; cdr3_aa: CASSRSGSTGELFF
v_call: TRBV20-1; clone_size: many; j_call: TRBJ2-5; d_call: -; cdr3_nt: TGCAGTGCTTCTACCATCCTAGGGACCTCCCGGGAAGAGACCCAGTACTTC; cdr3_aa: CSASTILGTSREETQYF
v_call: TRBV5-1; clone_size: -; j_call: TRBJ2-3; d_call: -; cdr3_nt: TGCGCCAGCAGCTTGGCCATAGGGTCAGATACGCAGTATTTT; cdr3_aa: CASSLAIGSDTQYF